One and the same sample provided the 27 T cell receptor beta chains below, sequenced in a study of T cell responses to AZD1222 COVID-19 vaccine. Sequencing was performed with immunoSEQ multiplex PCR; in TCRdb, only in-frame clones are kept and a portion is missing. This sample has 70,000 to 95,000 clones, with roughly nine tenths found just once. The input for sequencing was peripheral blood, taken 28 days after the second AZD1222 dose. These receptors were collected from an adult who received the AZD1222 COVID-19 vaccine.

This clone was observed a handful of times. The J gene is TRBJ2-3, the V gene TRBV11-1, with TRBD1 identical over 7 bases. CDR1 and CDR2 (germline): SGHAT, FQDESV (reference sequence). The CDR3 length is 13 residues. V trimming: 6 bases; J trimming: 2 bases; junction bases outside the gene matches: 2. The CDR3 sequence is CASRDRATDTQYF. CDR3 bases: TGTGCCAGCAGAGACAGGGCCACAGATACGCAGTATTTT. The entire variable domain, with the rest obtained from reference TRBV11-1 and TRBJ2-3, is as follows: EAEVAQSPRYKITEKSQAVAFWCDPISGHATLYWYRQILGQGPELLVQFQDESVVDDSQLPKDRFSAERLKGVDSTLKIQPAELGDSAMYLCASRDRATDTQYFGPGTRLTVL.

This chain links TRBV3-1 (or the pseudogene TRBV3-2) with TRBJ2-3; unclear D gene. Germline CDR1 LGHDT, CDR2 YNNKEL (reference sequence). The V gene lost 4 bases and the J gene lost 6 bases, with 11 bases spanning the gap. This CDR3 comprises 13 residues. The CDR3 region is CASSLGGPDTQYF. CDR3 DNA: TGTGCCAGCAGCCTAGGTGGCCCGGATACGCAGTATTTT.

This clone was observed a single time. The genes are TRBV29-1 and TRBJ1-1; D not certain. This CDR3 is 12 amino acids long. Germline CDR1 SQVTM, CDR2 ANQGSEA. V was clipped by 0 bases and J by 8 bases, with 10 bases between them. As DNA, the CDR3 is TGCAGCGTTGAAGATCAGGCCAGGGAAGCTTTCTTT. This codes for CSVEDQAREAFF.

V and J are TRBV5-1 and TRBJ2-1; D not certain. V dropped 0 bases and J dropped 2 bases, with 9 bases sitting between them. This CDR3 comprises 15 residues. The germline V gene encodes CDR1 SGHRS and CDR2 YFSETQ. CDR3 DNA sequence: TGCGCCAGCAGCTTGGGAGGAGCCGCCTACAATGAGCAGTTCTTC. Protein: CASSLGGAAYNEQFF. The variable domain in full, with the rest retrieved from reference TRBV5-1 and TRBJ2-1, is KAGVTQTPRYLIKTRGQQVTLSCSPISGHRSVSWYQQTPGQGLQFLFEYFSETQRNKGNFPGRFSGRQFSNSRSEMNVSTLELGDSALYLCASSLGGAAYNEQFFGPGTRLTVL.

This clone was detected only once. This chain joins TRBV9 and TRBJ2-3; D may be TRBD2 (5 bases). In germline, CDR1 is SGDLS, CDR2 YYNGEE. V gave up 3 bases and J gave up 4 bases, with 15 bases separating them. The CDR3 is 15 residues long. CDR3 nucleotides: TGTGCCAGCAGCGGGGGTCGGGATGGGGCAGATACGCAGTATTTT. This codes for CASSGGRDGADTQYF.

The chain joins TRBV19 to TRBJ1-1, with a weak D call TRBD1 (6 bases). CDR3 length: 16 residues. Trimming left V 1 base short and J 4 bases short, with 16 bases between. Germline CDR1 LNHDA, CDR2 SQIVND (reference sequence). The DNA of the CDR3 is TGTGCCAGTAGTATAGGGTGGGGGGCCCTCGGCACTGAAGCTTTCTTT. This translates into CASSIGWGALGTEAFF.

The chain combines TRBV7-6 with TRBJ1-2; possibly TRBD1 for D (5 bases). Germline CDR1 and CDR2: SGHVS and FNYEAQ. V gave up 0 bases and J gave up 1 base, with 12 bases separating them. This CDR3 region has 16 residues. The CDR3 nucleotides read TGTGCCAGCAGCTTAGCGAGGGTAGGGGATAACTATGGCTACACCTTC. Its protein product is CASSLARVGDNYGYTF.

V is TRBV5-6 and J is TRBJ2-7; D gene unclear. V was cut by 2 bases and J by 0 bases, with 6 bases left in between. CDR1 is SGHDT, CDR2 YYEEEE, per germline. CDR3 length: 13 residues. The CDR3: CASSLDPSYEQYF. CDR3 bases: TGTGCCAGCAGCTTAGACCCCTCCTACGAGCAGTACTTC.

V is TRBV6-4 and J is TRBJ2-3, with TRBD1 matching over 12 bases. CDR3 length: 17 amino acids. Germline lookup yields CDR1 MRHNA and CDR2 SNTAGT. V was clipped by 0 bases and J by 1 base; unmatched bases: 2. Here the CDR3 reads CASSDSGQGAGTDTQYF. Written as DNA, the CDR3 is TGTGCCAGCAGTGACTCGGGACAGGGGGCTGGCACAGATACGCAGTATTTT.

The rearrangement links TRBV27 to TRBJ1-5, with D possibly being TRBD1 (5 bases). V lost 5 bases, J lost 7 bases, and 15 bases lay in between. From germline, CDR1 is MNHEY and CDR2 SMNVEV (reference sequence). The CDR3 spans 14 residues. CDR3 DNA sequence: TGTGCCAGCAGTCCCACGGGGGGGGGACAGCCCCAGCATTTT. Translated, it gives CASSPTGGGQPQHF.

This rearrangement joins TRBV5-6 to TRBJ2-3; 12 bases agree with TRBD2. The CDR3 covers 18 residues. CDR1 is SGHDT, CDR2 YYEEEE, per germline. The V gene end was trimmed by 1 base and the J gene end by 0 bases; junction bases not matched to a gene: 6. The CDR3 reads CASSLMVGTSGSTDTQYF. The CDR3 DNA follows: TGTGCCAGCAGCTTGATGGTTGGGACTAGCGGGAGCACAGATACGCAGTATTTT.

The chain has TRBV15 and TRBJ2-3, with D uncertain. Trimming cost V 6 bases and J 0 bases, with 4 bases left between them. Per germline, CDR1 LNHNV and CDR2 YYDKDF (reference sequence). The CDR3 is 12 amino acids. The CDR3 DNA is TGTGCCACCAGGGGTAGCACAGATACGCAGTATTTT. Protein: CATRGSTDTQYF.

V and J are TRBV9 and TRBJ2-5; D is possibly TRBD2 (6 bases). This CDR3 has 13 amino acids. The V and J ends lost 3 bases and 5 bases respectively, with 11 bases between them. Looked up from germline, CDR1 is SGDLS and CDR2 is YYNGEE. The CDR3 nucleotides read TGTGCCAGCAGCGGAGGAGGGATGGAGACCCAGTACTTC. This translates into CASSGGGMETQYF.

The chain has TRBV13 and TRBJ1-2; D is perhaps TRBD1 (6 bases). Trimming stripped 2 bases from V and 4 bases from J, with 11 bases between. The CDR3 is made up of 14 amino acids. The germline CDR1 and CDR2 sequences are PRHDT and FYEKMQ (reference sequence). CDR3 protein: CASSLNRGVYGYTF. The DNA of the CDR3 is TGTGCCAGCAGCTTAAATAGGGGGGTCTATGGCTACACCTTC.

DNA of the CDR3: TGTGCCAGCAGTCCGGGACAGGTCTTATACTACACCTTC. The encoded protein is CASSPGQVLYYTF. The rearrangement links TRBV12-3 or TRBV12-4 to TRBJ1-2; 8 nucleotides agree with TRBD1. The CDR3 covers 13 residues. Trimming removed 5 bases from V and 10 bases from J; junction bases left unmatched: 9.

V is TRBV18 and J is TRBJ2-1; 9 bases align to TRBD1. CDR3 length: 14 residues. Germline V lookup: CDR1 KGHSH, CDR2 LQKENI. Trimming took 8 bases from V and 2 from J; bases not matched to a gene: 4. CDR3 in DNA: TGTGCCAGCGCCCGGGACAGGGCCTACAATGAGCAGTTCTTC. Its protein is CASARDRAYNEQFF.

The chain uses TRBV15 and TRBJ1-1; no definite D call. Germline V lookup: CDR1 LNHNV, CDR2 YYDKDF (reference sequence). This CDR3 is 15 amino acids long. V lost 3 bases and J 5 bases, leaving 16 bases between the germline ends. CDR3 DNA: TGTGCCACCAGCAGCGGAAGAGGAGAATCTACTGAAGCTTTCTTT. This codes for CATSSGRGESTEAFF.

This sequence joins TRBV2 and TRBJ2-1, with a weak D call TRBD2 (7 bases). CDR1 is SNHLY, CDR2 FYNNEI, per germline. Trimming removed 3 bases at V and 7 bases at J, with 16 bases between. The CDR3 loop spans 15 amino acids. CDR3 DNA sequence: TGTGCCAGCAGTGATGAAGGGGGGGCCAGGAATGAGCAGTTCTTC. Translation gives CASSDEGGARNEQFF.

The chain links TRBV6-2 or TRBV6-3 to TRBJ1-5, with unresolved D. Trimming shortened V by 4 bases and J by 6 bases, and 13 bases separated the two germline ends. CDR1 and CDR2 (germline): MNHEY, SVGEGT. CDR3 length: 14 amino acids. The CDR3 loop is CASSFGFPGQPQHF. CDR3 in DNA: TGTGCCAGCAGTTTCGGTTTCCCGGGTCAGCCCCAGCATTTT.

V is TRBV5-1 and J is TRBJ2-7; D possibly matches TRBD1 or TRBD2 (5 bases each). Germline CDR1 and CDR2: SGHRS and YFSETQ. This CDR3 has 14 amino acids. V lost 2 bases and J 4 bases, leaving 13 bases between the germline ends. The chain's CDR3 is CASSFSAGTYEQYF. The DNA for the CDR3 is TGCGCCAGCAGCTTCAGTGCAGGGACGTACGAGCAGTACTTC.

This clone appeared a few times. V and J are TRBV19 and TRBJ1-4; 7 nucleotides match TRBD1. Germline assignment: CDR1 LNHDA and CDR2 SQIVND (reference sequence). The junction had 10 bases not matched to a gene; V was cut back by 7 bases and J by 5 bases. The CDR3 length is 15 residues. The CDR3 protein is CASMLRQGGNEKLFF. CDR3 nucleotides: TGTGCCAGTATGCTCAGACAGGGTGGGAATGAAAAACTGTTTTTT.

The chain employs TRBV7-9 and TRBJ1-1; 7 bases fit TRBD1. The junction had 12 bases not matched to a gene; V was cut back by 5 bases and J by 6 bases. CDR1 and CDR2 from the germline V gene are SEHNR and FQNEAQ (reference sequence). The CDR3 loop spans 15 amino acids. As DNA, the CDR3 is TGTGCCAGCAGCACCCGACAGGGTCGCCGGGCTGAAGCTTTCTTT. It translates to CASSTRQGRRAEAFF.

The chain carries TRBV27 and TRBJ1-1, with 8 bases fitting TRBD1. J was trimmed by 10 bases and V by 5 bases; bases with no gene match: 9. The CDR3 sequence is 13 residues long. The germline CDR1 and CDR2 sequences are MNHEY and SMNVEV (reference sequence). The CDR3 protein is CASSPGQGLGAFF. DNA of the CDR3: TGTGCCAGCAGTCCCGGACAGGGCCTGGGAGCTTTCTTT.

The chain is built from TRBV20-1 and TRBJ2-5, with D hard to call. Germline V CDR1 and CDR2: DFQATT, SNEGSKA (reference sequence). The CDR3 has 11 residues. The ends were cut back, 6 bases at V and 5 bases at J, with 10 bases in the middle. The CDR3 bases are TGCAGTGCCCTTGTTAGGGAGACCCAGTACTTC. It translates to CSALVRETQYF.

The genes are TRBV2 and TRBJ2-7; D is unresolved. V shed 8 bases and J shed 0 bases, with 14 bases lying between them. CDR1 and CDR2 (germline): SNHLY, FYNNEI. The CDR3 runs 14 residues. CDR3 in amino acids: CASGNLFSSYEQYF. DNA for the CDR3: TGTGCCAGCGGTAACCTATTCAGCTCCTACGAGCAGTACTTC.

The J gene is TRBJ2-5, the V gene TRBV5-5; D unclear. Trimming took 4 bases from V and 5 from J, leaving 15 bases between them. Per the germline V gene, CDR1 is SGHKS and CDR2 is YYEKEE (reference sequence). There are 14 residues in the CDR3. Here the CDR3 reads CASSQIDWAETQYF. The CDR3 DNA follows: TGTGCCAGCAGCCAAATAGACTGGGCGGAGACCCAGTACTTC.

The chain recombines TRBV27 with TRBJ2-1, with 11 bases fitting TRBD2. Germline-derived CDR1 and CDR2 are MNHEY and SMNVEV (reference sequence). The CDR3 is 13 amino acids. The ends lost 11 bases at V and 4 bases at J; junction bases unmatched: 4. The CDR3 region has the DNA TGTGCCTGTACTAGCGGGAGTTACAATGAGCAGTTCTTC. Translation: CACTSGSYNEQFF.